A selection of T cell receptor beta chains follows, all from one sample in a study of blood T cell repertoires in COVID-19. Measured with immunoSEQ multiplex PCR; TCRdb has only the in-frame clones, and not every one. This sample has 25,000 to 30,000 clones; roughly 90% occur once, and the top ten carry about 6%. The sequenced sample consisted of peripheral blood. The receptors here all came from a human donor in a cohort sampled during active COVID-19. CDR3s include the opening cysteine and the closing phenylalanine or tryptophan. D genes are given only for firm matches. Some rows have no size entry. The others give once, few or many, or a class for an expanded clone.

NA	TRBJ2-7	NA	TRBV3-1/TRBV3-2	CASSQLRSYEQYF	TGTGCCAGCAGCCAACTCCGCTCCTACGAGCAGTACTTC
TRBD2	TRBJ2-5	NA	TRBV28	CASSFSGGARETQYF	TGTGCCAGCAGTTTCTCCGGGGGGGCCCGGGAGACCCAGTACTTC
NA	TRBJ2-5	NA	TRBV16	CASSPAAGKETQYF	TGTGCCAGCAGCCCCGCGGCGGGGAAAGAGACCCAGTACTTC
TRBD2	TRBJ2-1	NA	TRBV5-1	CASSLWGGDEQFF	TGCGCCAGCAGCTTGTGGGGAGGGGATGAGCAGTTCTTC
NA	TRBJ2-7	NA	TRBV12-2	CASRYNATGQGNNEQYF	TGTGCAAGTCGCTACAACGCTACGGGACAGGGGAATAACGAGCAGTACTTC
TRBD2	TRBJ2-1	NA	TRBV18	CASSPILAGGDEQFF	TGTGCCAGCTCACCAATACTAGCGGGGGGGGATGAGCAGTTCTTC
NA	TRBJ2-2	NA	TRBV7-3	CASSSLGGNTGELFF	TGTGCCAGCAGCTCCCTAGGTGGAAACACCGGGGAGCTGTTTTTT
TRBD1	TRBJ2-3	NA	TRBV13	CASSAGTGGLPDTQYF	TGTGCCAGCAGCGCCGGGACAGGGGGCCTCCCAGATACGCAGTATTTT
TRBD2	TRBJ2-2	few	TRBV15	CATSRPGRGYTGELFF	TGTGCCACCAGCCGTCCGGGGCGGGGGTACACCGGGGAGCTGTTTTTT
TRBD1	TRBJ2-7	NA	TRBV5-6	CASRRTGGSYEQYF	TGTGCCAGCAGACGGACAGGGGGCAGCTACGAGCAGTACTTC
TRBD1	TRBJ2-7	NA	TRBV19	CASRRTGVYEQYF	TGTGCCAGTAGAAGGACAGGGGTCTACGAGCAGTACTTC
NA	TRBJ1-2	NA	TRBV7-3	CASSATVYGYTF	TGTGCCAGCAGCGCGACAGTCTATGGCTACACCTTC
NA	TRBJ2-5	NA	TRBV3-1/TRBV3-2	CASSQGVGGEETQYF	TGTGCCAGCAGCCAAGGTGTCGGCGGGGAAGAGACCCAGTACTTC
NA	TRBJ1-1	once	TRBV27	CASSDGGPDTEAFF	TGTGCCAGCTCGGACGGGGGGCCGGACACTGAAGCTTTCTTT
NA	TRBJ1-6	NA	TRBV5-6	CASSFSRASLHF	TGTGCCAGCAGCTTTAGCAGGGCCTCCCTCCACTTT
NA	TRBJ2-1	NA	TRBV18	CASSPDNRDEQFF	TGTGCCAGCTCACCAGATAACCGGGATGAGCAGTTCTTC
NA	TRBJ2-5	once	TRBV9	CASSVRDSETQYF	TGTGCCAGCAGCGTCCGGGATTCGGAGACCCAGTACTTC
TRBD2	TRBJ2-1	NA	TRBV5-1	CASMEVAGAGYNEQFF	TGCGCCAGCATGGAAGTAGCGGGGGCGGGTTACAATGAGCAGTTCTTC
TRBD2	TRBJ2-2	NA	TRBV5-1	CASSLTGTSGLANTGELFF	TGCGCCAGCAGCCTGACCGGGACTAGCGGCCTTGCGAACACCGGGGAGCTGTTTTTT
NA	TRBJ1-2	once	TRBV12-3/TRBV12-4	CASGDNRNYGYTF	TGTGCCAGCGGGGACAATCGTAACTATGGCTACACCTTC
NA	TRBJ1-3	NA	TRBV4-2	CASSRRGDGNTIYF	TGTGCCAGCAGCCGTCGCGGGGACGGAAACACCATATATTTT
NA	TRBJ2-1	NA	TRBV7-9	CASSSGDPGYNEQFF	TGTGCCAGCAGCTCGGGTGATCCGGGGTACAATGAGCAGTTCTTC
NA	TRBJ2-3	NA	TRBV9	CASSASQIGTDTQYF	TGTGCCAGCAGCGCAAGTCAGATCGGCACAGATACGCAGTATTTT
TRBD1	TRBJ1-2	NA	TRBV7-8	CASSSTGGGLGGYTF	TGTGCCAGCAGCTCGACAGGGGGCGGGTTGGGAGGCTACACCTTC
NA	TRBJ2-2	NA	TRBV5-4	CASSVAFGELFF	TGTGCCAGCTCGGTTGCTTTCGGGGAGCTGTTTTTT
TRBD2	TRBJ2-7	NA	TRBV28	CASSPPGLPAGEQYF	TGTGCCAGCAGCCCCCCGGGACTACCGGCTGGCGAGCAGTACTTC
TRBD1	TRBJ1-6	NA	TRBV11-2	CASSLVPGTAYSPLHF	TGTGCCAGCAGCTTAGTCCCCGGGACAGCTTATTCACCCCTCCACTTT
NA	TRBJ2-1	NA	TRBV9	CASSVGDLGQFF	TGTGCCAGCAGCGTAGGAGATCTCGGGCAGTTCTTC
TRBD1	TRBJ2-7	NA	TRBV4-1	CASTPGQGVYEQYF	TGCGCCAGCACCCCGGGACAGGGAGTCTACGAGCAGTACTTC
TRBD1	TRBJ2-3	once	TRBV24-1	CATSDPSGTGGTDTQYF	TGTGCCACCAGTGATCCATCCGGGACAGGAGGCACAGATACGCAGTATTTT
NA	TRBJ2-3	NA	TRBV27	CASSLRQGSDTQYF	TGTGCCAGCAGTTTACGGCAGGGTTCAGATACGCAGTATTTT
NA	TRBJ2-7	NA	TRBV12-5	CASGFAGTYEQYF	TGTGCTAGTGGATTCGCAGGAACCTACGAGCAGTACTTC
TRBD1	TRBJ2-3	NA	TRBV5-1	CASSTGQGHITDTQYF	TGCGCCAGCAGCACCGGACAGGGCCATATCACAGATACGCAGTATTTT
TRBD1	TRBJ1-2	NA	TRBV12-3/TRBV12-4	CATGGQDLLGYTF	TGTGCTACCGGGGGACAGGACTTGTTGGGCTACACCTTC
TRBD1	TRBJ2-5	NA	TRBV5-1	CASSLYRDREETQYF	TGCGCCAGCAGCTTGTACCGGGACAGGGAAGAGACCCAGTACTTC
NA	TRBJ2-2	NA	TRBV18	CASSPNWPSGELFF	TGTGCCAGCTCACCTAATTGGCCATCCGGGGAGCTGTTTTTT
TRBD2	TRBJ2-3	NA	TRBV6-2/TRBV6-3	CASSLRLAGSTDTQYF	TGTGCCAGCAGTTTAAGACTAGCGGGGAGCACAGATACGCAGTATTTT